One sample yielded the 21 T cell receptor beta chains listed below, sequenced in a study of T cells in Graves' hyperthyroidism and ophthalmopathy. It was RNA transcripts that yielded the amplified TCR beta CDR3 regions. Researchers ran a first-round RT-PCR on the TCR CDR3 using the HTBI primer set. TCRdb ran MiXCR on the multiplex PCR reads and lists one entry per CDR3 protein. The sample has under 350,000 distinct CDR3 sequences; about 20% are singletons. The sequencing input was blood. These receptors were obtained from a woman in her forties or fifties with Graves' hyperthyroidism.

The CDR3, as DNA: TGTGCCAGCAGCTTAGGCGGGAGGGCCGGAGATACGCAGTATTTT. Translated: CASSLGGRAGDTQYF. The chain uses TRBV5-8 and TRBJ2-3; 9 nucleotides agree with TRBD2. The CDR3 consists of 15 residues. The germline V gene encodes CDR1 SGHTS and CDR2 YDEGEE. With V trimmed by 2 bases and J by 5 bases, 6 bases remained unmatched.

Only a few counts were recorded for this clonotype. V gene TRBV18 combines with J gene TRBJ1-2; 7 nucleotides agree with TRBD1. The CDR3 has 16 amino acids. Germline values: CDR1 KGHSH, CDR2 LQKENI. The ends lost 4 bases at V and 3 bases at J; junction bases unmatched: 11. The CDR3 sequence is CASSLFKGGADYGYTF. The CDR3 DNA reads TGTGCCAGCTCACTATTTAAAGGGGGCGCGGACTATGGCTACACCTTC. Drawing the rest from reference TRBV18 and TRBJ1-2, the complete variable domain is NAGVMQNPRHLVRRRGQEARLRCSPMKGHSHVYWYRQLPEEGLKFMVYLQKENIIDESGMPKERFSAEFPKEGPSILRIQQVVRGDSAAYFCASSLFKGGADYGYTFGSGTRLTVV.

The chain recombines TRBV7-2 with TRBJ2-1; D unclear. Germline CDR1 reads SGHTA; CDR2 reads FQGNSA. V was trimmed by 3 bases and J by 9 bases, leaving 9 bases between them. CDR3 length: 12 amino acids. CDR3 in DNA: TGTGCCAGCAGCTTCAAGGGTCGTGAGCAGTTCTTC. This gives the protein CASSFKGREQFF.

This clonotype was counted at least ten times. The J gene is TRBJ2-3, the V gene TRBV6-6; D gene unclear. V shed 2 bases and J shed 5 bases, with 2 bases lying between them. This CDR3 region has 11 residues. Germline CDR1 reads MNHNY; CDR2 reads SVGAGI (reference sequence). The CDR3: CASSYGDTQYF. The CDR3 DNA reads as TGTGCCAGCAGTTACGGAGATACGCAGTATTTT.

The chain carries TRBV12-3 or TRBV12-4 and TRBJ2-5, with 7 bases matching TRBD1. V lost 7 bases and J lost 1; bases outside the gene matches: 12. CDR3 size: 16 residues. The chain's CDR3 is CASKPIRQGPQETQYF. The CDR3 DNA sequence: TGTGCCAGCAAGCCTATCAGACAGGGCCCCCAAGAGACCCAGTACTTC.

This clonotype was picked up a small number of times. The chain carries TRBV20-1 and TRBJ1-5; D not resolved. Germline CDR1 DFQATT, CDR2 SNEGSKA (reference sequence). The CDR3 length is 13 residues. Trimming stripped 4 bases from V and 1 base from J, with 8 bases between. In DNA, the CDR3 is TGCAGTGCTATAGCAGAAAGCAATCAGCCCCAGCATTTT. Protein: CSAIAESNQPQHF.

The chain recombines TRBV4-2 with TRBJ1-2; tentative D call: TRBD1 (5 bases). The V gene lost 1 base and the J gene lost 0 bases, with 9 bases spanning the gap. Germline V gives CDR1 LGHNA, CDR2 YNFKEQ. The CDR3 is made up of 15 amino acids. Here the CDR3 DNA reads TGTGCCAGCAGCCAAGGGGCAGGGACTAACTATGGCTACACCTTC. This translates into CASSQGAGTNYGYTF.

CDR3 nucleotides: TGTGCCAGCAGTCCGACAGGTAACTACGAGCAGTACTTC. It yields the protein CASSPTGNYEQYF. J is TRBJ2-7 and V is TRBV28; a possible D gene is TRBD1 (6 bases). Germline CDR1 and CDR2: MDHEN and SYDVKM. Deletions cut 5 bases from V and 3 bases from J, with 11 bases between. This CDR3 spans 13 amino acids.

The chain recombines TRBV6-1 with TRBJ2-1; 11 bases fit TRBD2. V lost 6 bases to trimming and J lost 6 bases; unmatched junction nucleotides: 10. Germline CDR1 and CDR2: MNHNS and SASEGT. The CDR3 contains 16 residues. The CDR3 loop is CASRELAGGTGNEQFF. The CDR3 DNA reads as TGTGCCAGCAGAGAGCTAGCGGGAGGCACGGGCAATGAGCAGTTCTTC.

This clonotype showed up many times. This chain connects TRBV20-1 to TRBJ2-3, with 12 bases aligning to TRBD2. CDR1 is DFQATT and CDR2 is SNEGSKA in the germline V gene (reference sequence). The CDR3 extends over 18 amino acids. The V segment lost 6 bases and the J segment 3 bases; nucleotides outside the gene matches: 16. The CDR3 protein is CSAEPASGGAGRTDTQYF. The DNA of the CDR3 is TGCAGTGCCGAGCCGGCTAGCGGGGGGGCCGGTCGTACAGATACGCAGTATTTT.

The chain recombines TRBV19 with TRBJ2-3; D is uncertain. V was pared by 4 bases and J by 1 base, with 6 bases between. CDR1 and CDR2 from the germline V gene are LNHDA and SQIVND (reference sequence). The CDR3 is 13 residues long. The CDR3 sequence is CASSKQGTDTQYF. The CDR3 DNA is TGTGCCAGTAGTAAGCAGGGCACAGATACGCAGTATTTT.

A single count supports this clonotype. Just one base apart from a much larger clone, this may be a read error. This sequence joins TRBV2 and TRBJ2-5, with 16 positions matching TRBD2. CDR1 is SNHLY and CDR2 is FYNNEI in the germline V gene. With 0 bases clipped from V and 6 bases from J, the junction kept 1 base outside the gene matches. The CDR3 runs 16 residues. The CDR3 is CASSEAGLAGGKTQYF. For the CDR3, the DNA is TGTGCCAGCAGTGAAGCGGGACTAGCGGGGGGGAAGACCCAGTACTTC. The full variable domain, with the rest looked up from reference TRBV2 and TRBJ2-5, is EPEVTQTPSHQVTQMGQEVILRCVPISNHLYFYWYRQILGQKVEFLVSFYNNEISEKSEIFDDQFSVERPDGSNFTLKIRSTKLEDSAMYFCASSEAGLAGGKTQYFGPGTRLLVL.

A single count supports this clonotype. A much larger clonotype is one base distant, so this may be a read error. This chain joins TRBV5-8 and TRBJ2-1; D possibly corresponds to TRBD1 (5 bases). The germline V gene encodes CDR1 SGHTS and CDR2 YDEGEE. This CDR3 is 15 amino acids long. CDR3 DNA: TGTGCCAACAGCCACAGGCAGGCTGCCGGTAATGAGCAGTTCTTC. Protein: CANSHRQAAGNEQFF.

This clonotype was observed many times. V usage is TRBV28 and J usage is TRBJ2-7, with D possibly TRBD2 on 6 matching bases. This CDR3 region has 13 residues. V gave up 8 bases and J gave up 1 base, with 12 bases separating them. Germline values: CDR1 MDHEN, CDR2 SYDVKM. The chain's CDR3 is CASGGTSSYEQYF. CDR3 coding DNA: TGTGCCAGCGGGGGGACCTCTTCCTACGAGCAGTACTTC. The complete variable domain, with remaining parts taken from reference TRBV28 and TRBJ2-7, reads DVKVTQSSRYLVKRTGEKVFLECVQDMDHENMFWYRQDPGLGLRLIYFSYDVKMKEKGDIPEGYSVSREKKERFSLILESASTNQTSMYLCASGGTSSYEQYFGPGTRLTVT.

In the case of this clonotype: One base away lies a much larger clone, so this may be a sequencing read error. V and J are TRBV12-3 or TRBV12-4 and TRBJ1-5; D is unclear. This CDR3 has 16 residues. V was trimmed by 6 bases and J by 4 bases, leaving 19 bases between them. The CDR3 sequence is CASSRPDPAGNQPQHF. CDR3 coding DNA: TGTGCCAGCAGCCGACCAGATCCAGCCGGGAATCAGCCCCAGCATTTT.

The V gene is TRBV9, the J gene TRBJ1-3, with TRBD1 identical over 11 bases. Germline CDR1 is SGDLS and CDR2 is YYNGEE. The CDR3 is 17 residues long. V lost 5 bases to trimming and J lost 1 base; unmatched junction nucleotides: 8. The CDR3 DNA reads TGTGCCAGCAGGAGGGGGACAGGGGGAATTTCTGGAAACACCATATATTTT. This translates into CASRRGTGGISGNTIYF. The full variable domain, with the rest looked up from reference TRBV9 and TRBJ1-3, is DSGVTQTPKHLITATGQRVTLRCSPRSGDLSVYWYQQSLDQGLQFLIQYYNGEERAKGNILERFSAQQFPDLHSELNLSSLELGDSALYFCASRRGTGGISGNTIYFGEGSWLTVV.

This rearrangement joins TRBV20-1 to TRBJ1-5; D is possibly TRBD1 (6 bases). V gave up 3 bases and J gave up 2 bases, with 11 bases separating them. Looked up from germline, CDR1 is DFQATT and CDR2 is SNEGSKA (reference sequence). The CDR3 has 14 amino acids. The CDR3 protein is CSARGGAGNQPQHF. For the CDR3, the DNA is TGCAGTGCTAGGGGGGGGGCGGGCAATCAGCCCCAGCATTTT.

This chain connects TRBV4-1 to TRBJ2-5; no clear D gene. Trimming removed 4 bases from V and 11 bases from J, with 17 bases in between. CDR1 MGHRA and CDR2 YSYEKL come from the germline V gene. The CDR3 contains 13 residues. The CDR3 nucleotides read TGCGCCAGCAGCCCCCGTTTACACGACGGACAGTACTTC. Translated, it gives CASSPRLHDGQYF.

In this sample, this clonotype turned up a few times. V is TRBV11-2 and J is TRBJ2-6, with 7 bases fitting TRBD1. Unmatched junction bases numbered 13, after V lost 5 bases and J lost 0 bases. From germline, CDR1 is SGHAT and CDR2 FQNNGV. CDR3 length: 19 residues. DNA of the CDR3: TGTGCCAGCAGCCCCCGGACAGGTGGGATCCTCTCTGGGGCCAACGTCCTGACTTTC. It yields the protein CASSPRTGGILSGANVLTF.

This clonotype occurred many times. The J gene is TRBJ1-1, the V gene TRBV25-1; tentatively, D is TRBD1 (5 bases). The length of the CDR3 is 13 residues. Per the germline V gene, CDR1 is MGHDK and CDR2 is SYGVNS. V was shortened by 10 bases and J by 0 bases, with 12 bases between the two germline ends. The CDR3 is CATQGRLNTEAFF. CDR3 nucleotide sequence: TGTGCCACCCAGGGACGACTGAACACTGAAGCTTTCTTT. The variable domain in full, with the rest retrieved from reference TRBV25-1 and TRBJ1-1, is EADIYQTPRYLVIGTGKKITLECSQTMGHDKMYWYQQDPGMELHLIHYSYGVNSTEKGDLSSESTVSRIRTEHFPLTLESARPSHTSQYLCATQGRLNTEAFFGQGTRLTVV.

The chain combines TRBV6-1 with TRBJ2-7; no clear D gene. The CDR3 sequence is 12 residues long. Germline-derived CDR1 and CDR2 are MNHNS and SASEGT. Trimming stripped 10 bases from V and 3 bases from J, with 13 bases between. The chain's CDR3 is CATADPDYEQYF. CDR3 in DNA: TGTGCCACCGCGGACCCAGACTACGAGCAGTACTTC.